Listed below are T cell receptor beta chains from one sample, sequenced in a study of T cell responses to AZD1222 COVID-19 vaccine. Clones were sequenced by immunoSEQ multiplex PCR, and TCRdb holds only the in-frame ones, with some missing. The data hold approximately 220,000 clones, with under 95% observed a single time. Sequenced here: peripheral blood, sampled on day 0 of MenACWY control vaccination. Every receptor here comes from an adult in good health. Both conserved end residues are trimmed from each CDR3. D genes are given only for firm matches.

j_call: TRBJ1-5
v_call: TRBV6-2/TRBV6-3
d_call: NA
cdr3_length: 13
cdr3_aa: ASSFLRAINQPQH

j_call: TRBJ1-4
v_call: TRBV6-1
d_call: NA
cdr3_length: 11
cdr3_aa: ASSDDPGGKLF

j_call: TRBJ2-3
v_call: TRBV4-2
d_call: NA
cdr3_length: 14
cdr3_aa: ASSQSWTGLTDTQY

j_call: TRBJ2-7
v_call: TRBV6-1
d_call: NA
cdr3_length: 13
cdr3_aa: ASSEAYRAVYEQY

j_call: TRBJ2-7
v_call: TRBV9
d_call: NA
cdr3_length: 14
cdr3_aa: ASSANPGRDTYEQY

j_call: TRBJ2-3
v_call: TRBV27
d_call: NA
cdr3_length: 14
cdr3_aa: ASTALPIRSTDTQY

j_call: TRBJ1-2
v_call: TRBV9
d_call: NA
cdr3_length: 12
cdr3_aa: ASSPQRGLNGYT

j_call: TRBJ1-2
v_call: TRBV10-3
d_call: TRBD1
cdr3_length: 15
cdr3_aa: AISESGRKRGLDGYT

j_call: TRBJ2-7
v_call: TRBV27
d_call: NA
cdr3_length: 11
cdr3_aa: ASSLPGVDEQY

j_call: TRBJ2-5
v_call: TRBV24-1
d_call: TRBD1
cdr3_length: 13
cdr3_aa: ATSPSGTGYETQY

j_call: TRBJ1-6
v_call: TRBV9
d_call: NA
cdr3_length: 13
cdr3_aa: ASSVEAAYNSPLH

j_call: TRBJ2-7
v_call: TRBV28
d_call: NA
cdr3_length: 9
cdr3_aa: ASSLIYEQY

j_call: TRBJ1-2
v_call: TRBV5-4
d_call: NA
cdr3_length: 11
cdr3_aa: ASSLVEAGGYT

j_call: TRBJ1-1
v_call: TRBV5-4
d_call: NA
cdr3_length: 13
cdr3_aa: ASSLGVTGGTEAF

j_call: TRBJ1-1
v_call: TRBV18
d_call: NA
cdr3_length: 13
cdr3_aa: ASSPVGGWATEAF

j_call: TRBJ2-4
v_call: TRBV3-1/TRBV3-2
d_call: NA
cdr3_length: 13
cdr3_aa: ASSPTVLAKNIQY

j_call: TRBJ1-5
v_call: TRBV4-1
d_call: NA
cdr3_length: 15
cdr3_aa: ASSQDSVGYSNQPQH

j_call: TRBJ1-6
v_call: TRBV20-1
d_call: NA
cdr3_length: 9
cdr3_aa: SARGNSPLH

j_call: TRBJ1-2
v_call: TRBV28
d_call: NA
cdr3_length: 9
cdr3_aa: AWGPVYGYT

j_call: TRBJ1-4
v_call: TRBV2
d_call: NA
cdr3_length: 11
cdr3_aa: ASRVSPNEKLF

j_call: TRBJ2-7
v_call: TRBV4-2
d_call: NA
cdr3_length: 14
cdr3_aa: ASSQEGSASSYEQY

j_call: TRBJ1-6
v_call: TRBV19
d_call: NA
cdr3_length: 14
cdr3_aa: ASSKESYRGNSPLH

j_call: TRBJ1-1
v_call: TRBV7-3
d_call: NA
cdr3_length: 10
cdr3_aa: ASSPAGGNAF

j_call: TRBJ2-2
v_call: TRBV2
d_call: TRBD1
cdr3_length: 13
cdr3_aa: ASTLTGTGVGELF

j_call: TRBJ1-2
v_call: TRBV30
d_call: NA
cdr3_length: 15
cdr3_aa: AWSVPPPLGSKDGYT

j_call: TRBJ1-2
v_call: TRBV20-1
d_call: NA
cdr3_length: 8
cdr3_aa: SAPAYGYT

j_call: TRBJ1-1
v_call: TRBV5-4
d_call: TRBD1
cdr3_length: 12
cdr3_aa: ASSLAGQDTEAF

j_call: TRBJ1-6
v_call: TRBV3-1/TRBV3-2
d_call: NA
cdr3_length: 13
cdr3_aa: ASSQDWSTNSPLH

j_call: TRBJ1-4
v_call: TRBV6-5
d_call: NA
cdr3_length: 13
cdr3_aa: ASSRFTGLDEKLF

j_call: TRBJ1-6
v_call: TRBV7-2
d_call: TRBD1
cdr3_length: 12
cdr3_aa: ASSRDRGDSPLH

j_call: TRBJ2-2
v_call: TRBV19
d_call: TRBD1
cdr3_length: 12
cdr3_aa: ASTWRQGIGELF

j_call: TRBJ1-6
v_call: TRBV2
d_call: NA
cdr3_length: 13
cdr3_aa: ASIRGPGGNSPLH

j_call: TRBJ1-2
v_call: TRBV5-6
d_call: NA
cdr3_length: 12
cdr3_aa: ASSLGAHHYGYT

j_call: TRBJ1-1
v_call: TRBV30
d_call: NA
cdr3_length: 9
cdr3_aa: AWSVQPLAF

j_call: TRBJ2-1
v_call: TRBV6-5
d_call: TRBD1
cdr3_length: 13
cdr3_aa: ASGFRDRAYNEQF

j_call: TRBJ2-5
v_call: TRBV4-2
d_call: NA
cdr3_length: 15
cdr3_aa: ASSQDSSMGGLQTQY

j_call: TRBJ2-4
v_call: TRBV3-1/TRBV3-2
d_call: NA
cdr3_length: 13
cdr3_aa: ASSQVRGGASIQY

j_call: TRBJ1-1
v_call: TRBV4-1
d_call: NA
cdr3_length: 12
cdr3_aa: ASSQAGLGTEAF

j_call: TRBJ1-2
v_call: TRBV28
d_call: NA
cdr3_length: 11
cdr3_aa: ASVEGGGYGYT

j_call: TRBJ2-7
v_call: TRBV19
d_call: NA
cdr3_length: 15
cdr3_aa: ASSITYSGKHPYEQY

j_call: TRBJ2-3
v_call: TRBV5-1
d_call: NA
cdr3_length: 14
cdr3_aa: ASSLGQGMSTDTQY

j_call: TRBJ2-1
v_call: TRBV20-1
d_call: NA
cdr3_length: 9
cdr3_aa: SVPGDNEQF

j_call: TRBJ2-5
v_call: TRBV3-1/TRBV3-2
d_call: NA
cdr3_length: 13
cdr3_aa: ASSQGTSRAETQY

j_call: TRBJ1-2
v_call: TRBV19
d_call: TRBD1
cdr3_length: 13
cdr3_aa: ASSPDRAVFYGYT

j_call: TRBJ1-1
v_call: TRBV5-5
d_call: TRBD1
cdr3_length: 12
cdr3_aa: ASSLSQGATEAF

j_call: TRBJ1-3
v_call: TRBV5-5
d_call: NA
cdr3_length: 12
cdr3_aa: ASSLWGQGNTIY

j_call: TRBJ1-2
v_call: TRBV2
d_call: TRBD1
cdr3_length: 12
cdr3_aa: ASSGRQGGYGYT

j_call: TRBJ1-2
v_call: TRBV4-2
d_call: TRBD1
cdr3_length: 10
cdr3_aa: ASSPTGVGYT

j_call: TRBJ1-5
v_call: TRBV27
d_call: NA
cdr3_length: 12
cdr3_aa: ASGYASGNQPQH

j_call: TRBJ1-6
v_call: TRBV7-6
d_call: TRBD1
cdr3_length: 12
cdr3_aa: ASSTAGQGSPLH

j_call: TRBJ1-2
v_call: TRBV3-1/TRBV3-2
d_call: NA
cdr3_length: 11
cdr3_aa: ASSPGGGNGYT

j_call: TRBJ1-2
v_call: TRBV6-2/TRBV6-3
d_call: TRBD1
cdr3_length: 13
cdr3_aa: ASSLPGQGLYGYT

j_call: TRBJ1-5
v_call: TRBV6-2/TRBV6-3
d_call: NA
cdr3_length: 11
cdr3_aa: ASSYRGDQPQH

j_call: TRBJ2-2
v_call: TRBV5-1
d_call: NA
cdr3_length: 14
cdr3_aa: ASSEGGTANTGELF

j_call: TRBJ1-3
v_call: TRBV6-5
d_call: NA
cdr3_length: 13
cdr3_aa: ASSYSSGAENTIY

j_call: TRBJ2-1
v_call: TRBV28
d_call: NA
cdr3_length: 9
cdr3_aa: ASSLGIVCF

j_call: TRBJ1-2
v_call: TRBV21-1
d_call: NA
cdr3_length: 15
cdr3_aa: ASSKARVRGTGLGYT

j_call: TRBJ1-3
v_call: TRBV7-2
d_call: NA
cdr3_length: 15
cdr3_aa: ASSLVPSSIPGNTIY

j_call: TRBJ2-4
v_call: TRBV7-9
d_call: NA
cdr3_length: 9
cdr3_aa: ASSTADIQY